This entry concerns a single T cell receptor beta chain. Its antigen is not known. Donors likely had unrecorded immune exposures despite being nominally healthy when sampled. The source of the sample is a study of cytomegalovirus exposure and HLA in healthy donors. General observations from the study: As a later analysis revealed, most CMV-associated TCR beta chains appeared HLA-restricted. One cluster of highly shared sequence variants probably arose as a sequencing artifact.

The PCR contained 60 Vbeta and 13 Jbeta primers. Repertoires were generated with immunoSEQ multiplex PCR, while TCRdb's copy carries only in-frame clones and drops some. Seen here are about 200,000 clones, roughly 73% observed once, and the top ten hold 1.5% to 2%. CDR1 is SEHNR and CDR2 is FQNEAQ in the germline V gene (reference sequence). CDR3 length: 16 amino acids. J lost 0 bases, V lost 6 bases, and 5 bases had no gene match. The material sequenced was PBMCs. The V gene is TRBV7-9, the J gene TRBJ2-3; 11 bases map to TRBD2. This receptor was identified in a woman in her 30s in good health and CMV-seronegative. The CDR3 coding sequence is TGTGCCAGCAGACTCGGGACTAGCGGTAGCACAGATACGCAGTATTTT. This sequence encodes CASRLGTSGSTDTQYF.